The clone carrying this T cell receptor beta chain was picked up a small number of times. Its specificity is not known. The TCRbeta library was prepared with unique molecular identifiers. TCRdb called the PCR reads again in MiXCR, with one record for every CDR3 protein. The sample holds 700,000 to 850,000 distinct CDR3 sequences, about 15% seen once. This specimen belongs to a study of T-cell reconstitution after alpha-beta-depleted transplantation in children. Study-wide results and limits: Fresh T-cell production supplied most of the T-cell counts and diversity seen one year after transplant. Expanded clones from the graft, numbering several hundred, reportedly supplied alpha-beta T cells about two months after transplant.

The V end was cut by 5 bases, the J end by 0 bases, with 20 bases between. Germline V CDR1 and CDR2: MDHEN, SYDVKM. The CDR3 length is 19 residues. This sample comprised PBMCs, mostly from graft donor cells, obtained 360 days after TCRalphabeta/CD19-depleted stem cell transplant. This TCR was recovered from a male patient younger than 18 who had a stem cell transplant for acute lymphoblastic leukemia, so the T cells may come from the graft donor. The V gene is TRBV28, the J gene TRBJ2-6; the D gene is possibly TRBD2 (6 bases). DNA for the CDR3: TGTGCCAGCAGTACAACTTGGGGGACTTACCGCTCTGGGGCCAACGTCCTGACTTTC. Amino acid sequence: CASSTTWGTYRSGANVLTF.